The entry below describes one TCR beta chain. Per the original methods: Amplification of reference gene primers provided the estimated nucleated cell counts. Sequencing used immunoSEQ multiplex PCR; TCRdb keeps in-frame clones, though not all of them. Clonal size and the V and J genes are those of that table, whereas D and trimming came from the DNA. Of more than 85,000 clones listed, about four fifths were seen once; the top ten hold roughly 25%. The data derive from a study of blood T cell repertoires in COVID-19. Study overall: PBMCs, B-cell-depleted T cells, or T cells were the source of the cDNA or gDNA that made up the material.

The V and J ends lost 6 bases and 7 bases respectively, with 10 bases between them. The CDR3 runs to 11 residues. The V gene's germline CDR1 is DFQATT and CDR2 SNEGSKA (reference sequence). The genes are TRBV20-1 and TRBJ2-1; possible D gene TRBD1, 6 bases. The material sequenced was peripheral blood. The sequence derives from a man aged 70-80 years with acute or convalescent COVID-19. CDR3 in amino acids: CSATDRNEQFF. The CDR3 nucleotides are TGCAGTGCAACCGACAGGAATGAGCAGTTCTTC.